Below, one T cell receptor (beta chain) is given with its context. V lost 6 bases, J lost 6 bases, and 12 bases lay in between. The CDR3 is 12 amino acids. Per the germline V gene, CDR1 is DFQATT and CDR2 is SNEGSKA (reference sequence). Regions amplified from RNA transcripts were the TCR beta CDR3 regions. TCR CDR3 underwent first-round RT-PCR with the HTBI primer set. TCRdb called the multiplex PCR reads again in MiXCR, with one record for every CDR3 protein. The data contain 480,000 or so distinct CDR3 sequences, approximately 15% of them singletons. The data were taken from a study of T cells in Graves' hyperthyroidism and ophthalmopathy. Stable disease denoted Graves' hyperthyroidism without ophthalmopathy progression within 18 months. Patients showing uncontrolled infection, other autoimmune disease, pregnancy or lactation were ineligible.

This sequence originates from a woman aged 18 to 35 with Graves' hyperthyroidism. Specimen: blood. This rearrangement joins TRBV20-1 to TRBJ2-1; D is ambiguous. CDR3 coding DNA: TGCAGTGCATCTTACCAGCTCAATGAGCAGTTCTTC. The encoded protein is CSASYQLNEQFF.